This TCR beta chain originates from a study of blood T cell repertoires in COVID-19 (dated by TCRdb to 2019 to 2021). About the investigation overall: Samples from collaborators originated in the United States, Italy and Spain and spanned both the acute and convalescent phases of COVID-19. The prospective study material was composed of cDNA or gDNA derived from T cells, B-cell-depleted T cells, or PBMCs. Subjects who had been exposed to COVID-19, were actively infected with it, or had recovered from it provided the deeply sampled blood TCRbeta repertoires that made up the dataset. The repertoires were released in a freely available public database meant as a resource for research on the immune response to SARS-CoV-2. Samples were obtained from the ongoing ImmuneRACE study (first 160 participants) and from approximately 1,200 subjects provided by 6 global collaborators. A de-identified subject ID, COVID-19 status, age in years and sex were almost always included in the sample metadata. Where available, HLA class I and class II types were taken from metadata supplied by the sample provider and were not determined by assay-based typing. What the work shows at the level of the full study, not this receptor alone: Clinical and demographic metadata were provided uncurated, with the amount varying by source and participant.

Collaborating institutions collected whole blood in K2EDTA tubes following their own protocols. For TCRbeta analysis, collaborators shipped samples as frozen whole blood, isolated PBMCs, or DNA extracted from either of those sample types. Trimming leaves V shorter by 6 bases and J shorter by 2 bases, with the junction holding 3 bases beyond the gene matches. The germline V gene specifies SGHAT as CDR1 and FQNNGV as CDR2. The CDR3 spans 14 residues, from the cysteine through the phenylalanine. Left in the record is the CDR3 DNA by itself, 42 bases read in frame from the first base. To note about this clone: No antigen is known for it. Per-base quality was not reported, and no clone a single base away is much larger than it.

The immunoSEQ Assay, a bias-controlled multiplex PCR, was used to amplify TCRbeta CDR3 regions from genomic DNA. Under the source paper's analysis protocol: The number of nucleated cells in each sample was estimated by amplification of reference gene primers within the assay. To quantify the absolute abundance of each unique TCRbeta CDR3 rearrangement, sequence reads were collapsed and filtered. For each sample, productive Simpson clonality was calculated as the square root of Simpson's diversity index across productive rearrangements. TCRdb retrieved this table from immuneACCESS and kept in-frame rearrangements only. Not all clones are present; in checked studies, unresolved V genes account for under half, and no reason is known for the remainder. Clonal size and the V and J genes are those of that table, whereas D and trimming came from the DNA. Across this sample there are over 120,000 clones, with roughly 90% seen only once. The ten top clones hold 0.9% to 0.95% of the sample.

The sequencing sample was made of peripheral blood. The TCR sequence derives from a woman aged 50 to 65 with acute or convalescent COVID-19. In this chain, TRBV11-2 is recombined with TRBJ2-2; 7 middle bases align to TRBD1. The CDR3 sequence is CASSRQGNTGELFF. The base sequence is TGTGCCAGCAGTCGACAGGGAAACACCGGGGAGCTGTTTTTT.